The 21 T cell receptor beta chains below were found in one sample sequenced in a study of T cell responses to AZD1222 COVID-19 vaccine (dated by TCRdb to the early 2020s). The method was the immunoSEQ multiplex PCR assay. TCRdb carries this immuneACCESS record with in-frame sequences only. Its versions omit some clonotypes, under half of them owing to an unresolved V gene in the studies checked, with the rest unexplained. This sample is represented by approximately 130,000 clones; roughly 87% of them were singletons. 9.5% of the sample is taken by the ten largest. Sample time point, as interpreted from the label and publication: about 28 days (+/-7) after the second vaccine dose. The material sequenced was peripheral blood, taken 28 days after the second AZD1222 dose. The receptor source for this set is an adult who received the AZD1222 COVID-19 vaccine.

The DNA for the CDR3 is TGTGCCAGCAGTGGGGGGACAGGCGGAGTAAGAGGGTTCTTC. It encodes CASSGGTGGVRGFF. This sequence joins TRBV6-2 or TRBV6-3 and TRBJ2-1, with 8 bases matching TRBD1. Trimming took 5 bases from V and 15 from J; bases not matched to a gene: 15. This CDR3 spans 14 amino acids. The germline V gene has CDR1 MNHEY and CDR2 SVGEGT.

This clone was seen just once. The chain uses TRBV6-5 and TRBJ1-5; maybe TRBD1 (5 bases). The length of the CDR3 is 13 residues. Germline loops: CDR1 MNHEY, CDR2 SVGAGI. V lost 6 bases and J 4 bases, leaving 10 bases between the germline ends. In nucleotides, the CDR3 is TGTGCCAGCAGCAACCGGGGGAATCAGCCCCAGCATTTT. Its translation: CASSNRGNQPQHF.

The J gene is TRBJ1-4, the V gene TRBV15, with D possibly TRBD1 on 5 matching bases. Germline V lookup: CDR1 LNHNV, CDR2 YYDKDF (reference sequence). V lost 0 bases and J lost 3, with 8 bases in between. The CDR3 is 15 residues long. The chain's CDR3 is CATSRDRQSNEKLFF. The DNA for the CDR3 is TGTGCCACCAGCAGAGATCGACAGTCTAATGAAAAACTGTTTTTT.

The chain is built from TRBV5-4 and TRBJ2-1; the D gene is possibly TRBD2 (5 bases). This CDR3 has 16 residues. V lost 6 bases and J lost 4, with 20 bases in between. Germline V gene sequence: CDR1 SGHNT, CDR2 YYREEE (reference sequence). CDR3 in amino acids: CASTSEVSGFYNEQFF. As DNA, the CDR3 is TGTGCCAGCACCTCCGAGGTGAGCGGATTTTACAATGAGCAGTTCTTC.

The chain joins TRBV6-5 to TRBJ1-4; D is undetermined. V shed 4 bases and J shed 13 bases, with 13 bases lying between them. From germline, CDR1 is MNHEY and CDR2 SVGAGI. This CDR3 region has 12 residues. CDR3 region: CASSSTALGLFF. CDR3 nucleotide sequence: TGTGCCAGCAGTTCTACCGCGCTGGGACTGTTTTTT.

The rearrangement joins TRBV6-6 to TRBJ1-1; no clear D. The germline gives CDR1 MNHNY, CDR2 SVGAGI (reference sequence). Between the trimmed V and J ends, which lost 2 bases and 1 base, there was a span of 8 bases. This CDR3 has 14 residues. The CDR3 protein is CASSYAEGNTEAFF. In DNA form, the CDR3 reads TGTGCCAGCAGTTACGCCGAGGGGAACACTGAAGCTTTCTTT.

This clone was seen more than once but under ten times. The genes are TRBV29-1 and TRBJ2-5; TRBD2 matches at 13 bases. Germline V gene data show CDR1 as SQVTM and CDR2 as ANQGSEA. This CDR3 is 13 amino acids long. V was clipped by 7 bases and J by 4 bases; unmatched bases: 3. CDR3 in DNA: TGCAGCGCTCGGACTAGCGGGGGAGAGACCCAGTACTTC. It translates to CSARTSGGETQYF.

The rearrangement uses TRBV14 and TRBJ2-2; the D is unclear. The CDR3 has 15 residues. Trimming left V 1 base short and J 8 bases short, with 14 bases between. Germline V gene lookup returns CDR1 SGHDN and CDR2 FVKESK. The CDR3 sequence: CASSQVGGGAGELFF. In DNA form, the CDR3 reads TGTGCCAGCAGCCAAGTGGGCGGTGGAGCGGGGGAGCTGTTTTTT. Supplemented by reference TRBV14 and TRBJ2-2, the full variable domain reads EAGVTQFPSHSVIEKGQTVTLRCDPISGHDNLYWYRRVMGKEIKFLLHFVKESKQDESGMPNNRFLAERTGGTYSTLKVQPAELEDSGVYFCASSQVGGGAGELFFGEGSRLTVL.

This clone was observed a single time. The chain uses TRBV6-1 and TRBJ1-1; no reliable D call. Per the germline V gene, CDR1 is MNHNS and CDR2 is SASEGT. The V gene lost 1 base and the J gene lost 0 bases, with 3 bases spanning the gap. This CDR3 is built from 13 residues. The CDR3 sequence: CASSEVLNTEAFF. In DNA form, the CDR3 reads TGTGCCAGCAGTGAAGTTCTGAACACTGAAGCTTTCTTT.

The chain is built from TRBV6-2 or TRBV6-3 and TRBJ1-1; weak D call: TRBD1 (5 bases). V dropped 3 bases and J dropped 5 bases, with 10 bases sitting between them. The germline gives CDR1 MNHEY, CDR2 SVGEGT. The CDR3 has 13 amino acids. CDR3 sequence (DNA): TGTGCCAGCAGTTATCAGGGTTTTACTGAAGCTTTCTTT. Its translation is CASSYQGFTEAFF.

This chain joins TRBV20-1 and TRBJ1-2; unclear D gene. Germline V gives CDR1 DFQATT, CDR2 SNEGSKA (reference sequence). V shed 3 bases and J shed 0 bases, with 8 bases lying between them. This CDR3 has 13 residues. The DNA of the CDR3 is TGCAGTGCTAGTCGGCAAACTAACTATGGCTACACCTTC. Its translation: CSASRQTNYGYTF.

V gene TRBV19 combines with J gene TRBJ2-1; 9 bases agree with TRBD1. Germline trimming cut 3 bases from V and 6 bases from J; bases unmatched to any gene: 6. This CDR3 comprises 15 residues. CDR1 LNHDA and CDR2 SQIVND come from the germline V gene (reference sequence). The CDR3 loop is CASSIRDRVTNEQFF. The CDR3 coding sequence is TGTGCCAGTAGTATCCGGGACAGGGTTACCAATGAGCAGTTCTTC.

The CDR3 DNA is TGTGCCAGCAGCACCGTAGCGGGATCCCACGAGCAGTACTTC. Translated: CASSTVAGSHEQYF. The chain has TRBV28 and TRBJ2-7; 8 nucleotides match TRBD2. There are 14 residues in the CDR3. Germline V gives CDR1 MDHEN, CDR2 SYDVKM. The V segment lost 6 bases and the J segment 5 bases; nucleotides outside the gene matches: 9.

The chain recombines TRBV5-4 with TRBJ2-1; 7 bases line up with TRBD2. V lost 0 bases to trimming and J lost 1 base; unmatched junction nucleotides: 1. CDR3 length equals 15 residues. CDR1 is SGHNT and CDR2 is YYREEE in the germline V gene (reference sequence). The CDR3 DNA follows: TGTGCCAGCAGCTTGGAGGGAGGGTCCTACAATGAGCAGTTCTTC. Its protein is CASSLEGGSYNEQFF.

The chain joins TRBV5-1 to TRBJ2-5, with D possibly being TRBD1 or TRBD2 (7 bases each). V lost 4 bases and J 5 bases, leaving 15 bases between the germline ends. This CDR3 is built from 14 residues. In germline, CDR1 is SGHRS, CDR2 YFSETQ. The CDR3 sequence: CASSERQGGETQYF. The CDR3 DNA sequence: TGCGCCAGCAGCGAGCGACAGGGAGGGGAGACCCAGTACTTC.

The chain is built from TRBV2 and TRBJ1-1; perhaps TRBD1 as D (5 bases). The V and J ends lost 10 bases and 6 bases respectively, with 18 bases between them. CDR1 is SNHLY and CDR2 is FYNNEI in the germline V gene. The CDR3 has 13 residues. This CDR3 reads CATKSGEGSEAFF. CDR3 nucleotides: TGTGCCACCAAGTCGGGGGAAGGATCTGAAGCTTTCTTT.

The CDR3 loop reads CSVRRELTYEQYF. The CDR3 nucleotides read TGCAGCGTTCGGAGGGAACTTACCTACGAGCAGTACTTC. The chain has TRBV29-1 and TRBJ2-7; possibly TRBD2 for D (6 bases). V was pared by 5 bases and J by 2 bases, with 13 bases between. The CDR3 is made up of 13 amino acids. CDR1 is SQVTM, CDR2 ANQGSEA, per germline.

The chain recombines TRBV6-5 with TRBJ1-4; tentative D call: TRBD1 (5 bases). Germline V lookup: CDR1 MNHEY, CDR2 SVGAGI. This CDR3 is 15 amino acids long. V was cut by 0 bases and J by 5 bases, with 10 bases left in between. CDR3 amino acids: CASSYSYRLNEKLFF. For the CDR3, the DNA is TGTGCCAGCAGTTACTCGTACAGGTTAAATGAAAAACTGTTTTTT.

V gene TRBV5-1 combines with J gene TRBJ1-4, with D possibly TRBD1 on 5 matching bases. The CDR3 is 14 residues long. V lost 4 bases to trimming and J lost 8 bases, with 15 bases between them. Germline CDR1 and CDR2: SGHRS and YFSETQ. DNA for the CDR3: TGCGCCAGCAGCGCGACGGACGGGGACGAAAAACTGTTTTTT. Amino acids: CASSATDGDEKLFF.

V usage is TRBV2 and J usage is TRBJ2-1; D might be TRBD2 (5 bases). Germline V CDR1 and CDR2: SNHLY, FYNNEI. Trimming cost V 6 bases and J 3 bases, with 9 bases left between them. This CDR3 region has 13 residues. The CDR3 spells CASREAVYNEQFF. For the CDR3, the DNA is TGTGCCAGCAGGGAGGCCGTCTACAATGAGCAGTTCTTC. The full variable domain, in which reference TRBV2 and TRBJ2-1 provide the parts outside the CDR3, is EPEVTQTPSHQVTQMGQEVILRCVPISNHLYFYWYRQILGQKVEFLVSFYNNEISEKSEIFDDQFSVERPDGSNFTLKIRSTKLEDSAMYFCASREAVYNEQFFGPGTRLTVL.

This clone came up once. The CDR3 reads CASSILAGGPNEQFF. CDR3 DNA sequence: TGTGCCAGCAGCATTCTAGCGGGAGGCCCCAATGAGCAGTTCTTC. The chain couples TRBV11-2 to TRBJ2-1, with 11 bases lining up with TRBD2. CDR1 and CDR2 from the germline V gene are SGHAT and FQNNGV. The CDR3 contains 15 residues. The V and J ends lost 5 bases and 6 bases, in that order; junction bases with no gene match: 6.